The T cell receptor beta chain under discussion was sequenced for a study of tumor-infiltrating lymphocytes in primary liver carcinoma. Study-level information: The study included patients who were men and women aged 30 to 69 years.

Co-extraction yielded RNA and DNA from approximately 22-30 mg of unsorted bulk tissue. There were over 85% viable tumor cells in every single sample of tumor. From 500 ng total RNA, TCR beta cDNA was generated with a primer in the constant region. Sequencing libraries for TCR beta derived from three nested multiplex PCR rounds that used slightly modified ARM-PCR. The first two PCR rounds used TRBV1-TRBV30 primers with a Cbeta primer, nine to ten cycles each. A single record per CDR3 protein comes from TCRdb applying MiXCR to the multiplex PCR reads. Found here are approximately 110,000 distinct CDR3 sequences, 60% to 70% of them singletons; the top ten hold roughly 9%. Germline V lookup: CDR1 MNHNS, CDR2 SASEGT. The ends lost 0 bases at V and 7 bases at J; junction bases unmatched: 2. This CDR3 is built from 15 residues.

Sample: liver tumor tissue from sampling region 1. Described subset: tumor region T1, superior pole. The TCR comes from an older woman with primary liver carcinoma and hepatitis B virus infection. V gene TRBV6-1 combines with J gene TRBJ1-5; 11 bases are shared with TRBD1. The CDR3 bases are TGTGCCAGCAGTGAAGCCGGACAGGGGGCGCAGCCCCAGCATTTT. Amino acid sequence: CASSEAGQGAQPQHF.